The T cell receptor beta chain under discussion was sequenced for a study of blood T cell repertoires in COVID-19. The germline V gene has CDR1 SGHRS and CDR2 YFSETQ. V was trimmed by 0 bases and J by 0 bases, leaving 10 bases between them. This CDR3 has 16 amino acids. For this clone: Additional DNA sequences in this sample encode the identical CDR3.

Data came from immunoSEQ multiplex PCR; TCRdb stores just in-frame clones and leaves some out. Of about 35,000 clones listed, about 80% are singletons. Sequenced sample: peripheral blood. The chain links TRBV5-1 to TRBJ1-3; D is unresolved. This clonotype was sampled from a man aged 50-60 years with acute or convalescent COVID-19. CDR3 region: CASSLDSPSSGNTIYF. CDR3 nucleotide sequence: TGCGCCAGCAGCTTGGACAGCCCGTCCTCTGGAAACACCATATATTTT. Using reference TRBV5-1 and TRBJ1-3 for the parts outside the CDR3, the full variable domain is KAGVTQTPRYLIKTRGQQVTLSCSPISGHRSVSWYQQTPGQGLQFLFEYFSETQRNKGNFPGRFSGRQFSNSRSEMNVSTLELGDSALYLCASSLDSPSSGNTIYFGEGSWLTVV.